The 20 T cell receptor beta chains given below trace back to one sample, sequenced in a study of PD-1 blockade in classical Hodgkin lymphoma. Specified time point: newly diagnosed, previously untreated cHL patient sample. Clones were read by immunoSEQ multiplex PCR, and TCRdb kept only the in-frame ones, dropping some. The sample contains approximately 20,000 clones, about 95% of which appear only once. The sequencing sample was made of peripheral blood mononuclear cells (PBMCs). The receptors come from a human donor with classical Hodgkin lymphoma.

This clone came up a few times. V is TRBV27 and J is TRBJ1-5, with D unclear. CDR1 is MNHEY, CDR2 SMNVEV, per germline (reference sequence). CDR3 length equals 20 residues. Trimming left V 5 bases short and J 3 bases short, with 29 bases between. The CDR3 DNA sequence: TGTGCCAGCAGTCCCCCTACAAGGCAGGTACAGAAGCCAAACAATCAGCCCCAGCATTTT. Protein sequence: CASSPPTRQVQKPNNQPQHF.

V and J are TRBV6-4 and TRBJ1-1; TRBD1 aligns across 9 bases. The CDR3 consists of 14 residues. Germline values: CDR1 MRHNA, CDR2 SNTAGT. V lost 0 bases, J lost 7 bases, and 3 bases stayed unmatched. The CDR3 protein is CASSDSDRGREAFF. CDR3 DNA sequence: TGTGCCAGCAGTGACTCGGACAGGGGTCGTGAAGCTTTCTTT.

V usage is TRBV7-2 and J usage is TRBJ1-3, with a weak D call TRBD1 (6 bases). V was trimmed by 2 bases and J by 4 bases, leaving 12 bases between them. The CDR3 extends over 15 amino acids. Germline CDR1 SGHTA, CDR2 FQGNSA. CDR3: CASSLIRGYGNTIYF. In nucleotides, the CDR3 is TGTGCCAGCAGCTTAATCAGGGGTTACGGAAACACCATATATTTT. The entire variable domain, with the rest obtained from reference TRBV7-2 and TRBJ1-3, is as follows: GAGVSQSPSNKVTEKGKDVELRCDPISGHTALYWYRQSLGQGLEFLIYFQGNSAPDKSGLPSDRFSAERTGGSVSTLTIQRTQQEDSAVYLCASSLIRGYGNTIYFGEGSWLTVV.

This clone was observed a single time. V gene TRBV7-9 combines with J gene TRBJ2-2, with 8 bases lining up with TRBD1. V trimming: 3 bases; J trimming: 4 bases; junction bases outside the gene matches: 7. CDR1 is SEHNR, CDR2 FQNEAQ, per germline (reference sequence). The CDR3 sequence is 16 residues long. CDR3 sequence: CASSLTGVSFTGELFF. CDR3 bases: TGTGCCAGCAGCTTGACAGGGGTTTCTTTCACCGGGGAGCTGTTTTTT.

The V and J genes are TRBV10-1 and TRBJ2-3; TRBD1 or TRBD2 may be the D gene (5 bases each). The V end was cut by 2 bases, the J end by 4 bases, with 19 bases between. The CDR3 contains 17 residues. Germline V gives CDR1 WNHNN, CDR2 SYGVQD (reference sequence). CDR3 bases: TGCGCCAGCAGTGAGCCCCGGGACCCCCAAGGAGCAGATACGCAGTATTTT. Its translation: CASSEPRDPQGADTQYF.

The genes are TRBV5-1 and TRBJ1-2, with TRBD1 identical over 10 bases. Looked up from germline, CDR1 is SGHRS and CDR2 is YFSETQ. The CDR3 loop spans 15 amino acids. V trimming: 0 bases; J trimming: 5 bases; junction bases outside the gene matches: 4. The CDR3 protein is CASSLEPGQGYGYTF. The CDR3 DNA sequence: TGCGCCAGCAGCTTGGAGCCGGGACAGGGGTATGGCTACACCTTC.

The CDR3 nucleotides are TGTGCCAGCAGCTATCGACAGGCCTTCGGCTACACCTTC. Translation: CASSYRQAFGYTF. The chain carries TRBV27 and TRBJ1-2, with D possibly TRBD1 on 6 matching bases. This CDR3 comprises 13 residues. The germline V gene has CDR1 MNHEY and CDR2 SMNVEV (reference sequence). The V end lost 6 bases, the J end lost 8 bases, and 16 bases lay between the germline ends.

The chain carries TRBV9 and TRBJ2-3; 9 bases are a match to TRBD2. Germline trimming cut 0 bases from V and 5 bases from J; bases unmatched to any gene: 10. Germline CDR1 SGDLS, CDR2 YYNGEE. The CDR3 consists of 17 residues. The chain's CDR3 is CASSVGFGGGALDTQYF. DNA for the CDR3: TGTGCCAGCAGCGTAGGATTTGGCGGGGGGGCCCTAGATACGCAGTATTTT. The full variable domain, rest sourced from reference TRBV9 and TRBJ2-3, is DSGVTQTPKHLITATGQRVTLRCSPRSGDLSVYWYQQSLDQGLQFLIQYYNGEERAKGNILERFSAQQFPDLHSELNLSSLELGDSALYFCASSVGFGGGALDTQYFGPGTRLTVL.

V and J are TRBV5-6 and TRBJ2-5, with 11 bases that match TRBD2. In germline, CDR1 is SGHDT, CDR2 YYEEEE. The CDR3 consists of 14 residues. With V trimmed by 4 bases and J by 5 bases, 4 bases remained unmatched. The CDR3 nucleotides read TGTGCCAGCAGCCATAGCGGGGGGGCTGAGACCCAGTACTTC. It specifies CASSHSGGAETQYF.

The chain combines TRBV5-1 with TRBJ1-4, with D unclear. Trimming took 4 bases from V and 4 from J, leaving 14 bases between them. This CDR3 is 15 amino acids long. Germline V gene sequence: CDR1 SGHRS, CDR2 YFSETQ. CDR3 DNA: TGCGCCAGCAGCATGGCTCCTCACGGTAATGAAAAACTGTTTTTT. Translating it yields CASSMAPHGNEKLFF.

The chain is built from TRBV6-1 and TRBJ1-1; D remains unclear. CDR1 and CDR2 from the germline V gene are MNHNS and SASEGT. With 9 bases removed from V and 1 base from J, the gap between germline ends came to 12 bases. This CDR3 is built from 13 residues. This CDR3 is CASRRGTNTEAFF. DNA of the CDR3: TGTGCCAGTAGACGGGGTACGAACACTGAAGCTTTCTTT.

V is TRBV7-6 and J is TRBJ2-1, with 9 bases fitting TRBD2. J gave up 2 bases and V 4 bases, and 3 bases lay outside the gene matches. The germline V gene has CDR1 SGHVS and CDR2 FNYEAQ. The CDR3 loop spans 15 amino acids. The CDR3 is CASSSLAGAYNEQFF. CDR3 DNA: TGTGCCAGCAGCTCGTTAGCGGGGGCCTACAATGAGCAGTTCTTC.

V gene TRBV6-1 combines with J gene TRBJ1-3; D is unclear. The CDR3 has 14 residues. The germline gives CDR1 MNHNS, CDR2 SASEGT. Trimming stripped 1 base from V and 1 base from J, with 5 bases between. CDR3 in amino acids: CASSEGRSGNTIYF. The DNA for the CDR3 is TGTGCCAGCAGTGAAGGCAGGTCTGGAAACACCATATATTTT.

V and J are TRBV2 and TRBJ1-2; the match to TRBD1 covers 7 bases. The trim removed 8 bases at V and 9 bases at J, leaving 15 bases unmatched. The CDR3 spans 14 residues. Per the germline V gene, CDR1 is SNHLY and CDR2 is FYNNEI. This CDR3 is CASRPTGLGIRYTF. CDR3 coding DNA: TGTGCCAGCCGACCGACAGGGCTTGGGATTCGCTACACCTTC.

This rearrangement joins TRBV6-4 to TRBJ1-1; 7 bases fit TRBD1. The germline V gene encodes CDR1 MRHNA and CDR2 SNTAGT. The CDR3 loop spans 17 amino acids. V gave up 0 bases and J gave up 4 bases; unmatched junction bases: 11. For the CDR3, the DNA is TGTGCCAGCAGTGACTCGATGATGACAGGGAGAGGCACTGAAGCTTTCTTT. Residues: CASSDSMMTGRGTEAFF.

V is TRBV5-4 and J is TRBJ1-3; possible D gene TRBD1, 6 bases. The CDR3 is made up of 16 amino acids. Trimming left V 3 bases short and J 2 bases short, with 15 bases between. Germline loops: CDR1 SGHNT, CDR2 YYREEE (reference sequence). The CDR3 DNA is TGTGCCAGCAGCTATACAGGGTTGGTAGCTGGAAACACCATATATTTT. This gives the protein CASSYTGLVAGNTIYF.

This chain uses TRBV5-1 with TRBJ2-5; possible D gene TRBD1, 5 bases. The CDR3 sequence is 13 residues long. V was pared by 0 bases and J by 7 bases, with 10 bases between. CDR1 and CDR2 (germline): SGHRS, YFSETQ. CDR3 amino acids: CASSLEATGTQYF. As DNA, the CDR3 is TGCGCCAGCAGCTTGGAAGCAACAGGGACCCAGTACTTC.

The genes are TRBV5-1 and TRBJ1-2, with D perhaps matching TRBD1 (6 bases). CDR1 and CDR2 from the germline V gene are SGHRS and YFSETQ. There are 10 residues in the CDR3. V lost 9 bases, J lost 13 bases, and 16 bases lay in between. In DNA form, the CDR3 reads TGCGCCACCTCGAGAGGGGGGTCCACCTTC. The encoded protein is CATSRGGSTF.

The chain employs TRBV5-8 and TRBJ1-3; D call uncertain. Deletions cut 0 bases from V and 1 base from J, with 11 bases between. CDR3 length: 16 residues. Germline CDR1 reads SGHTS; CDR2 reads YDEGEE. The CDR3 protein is CASSLVPDGSGNTIYF. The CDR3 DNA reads TGTGCCAGCAGCTTGGTACCCGACGGTTCTGGAAACACCATATATTTT.

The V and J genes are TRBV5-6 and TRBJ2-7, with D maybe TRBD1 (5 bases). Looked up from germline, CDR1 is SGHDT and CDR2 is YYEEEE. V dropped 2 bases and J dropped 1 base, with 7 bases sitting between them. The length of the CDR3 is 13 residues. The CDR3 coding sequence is TGTGCCAGCAGCTTTGGGGCTTCCTACGAGCAGTACTTC. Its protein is CASSFGASYEQYF.